Each of the 29 T cell receptor beta chains below was sequenced from the same sample in a study of response to subunit inactivated influenza vaccine. MiXCR, applied by TCRdb to the RT-PCR reads, yields one record per CDR3 protein. The sample consists of fewer than 650,000 distinct CDR3 sequences, approximately 12% of them appearing once. Sequencing used PBMCs from blood, obtained 40 to 50 days after vaccination. Receptors were obtained from a man in his fifties who received an inactivated influenza vaccine.

The J gene is TRBJ1-2, the V gene TRBV7-8, with a weak D call TRBD1 (5 bases). Germline-derived CDR1 and CDR2 are SGHVS and FQNEAQ. The ends were cut back, 0 bases at V and 8 bases at J, with 16 bases in the middle. This CDR3 spans 15 amino acids. DNA of the CDR3: TGTGCCAGCAGCTTAGCGGCCAGGGTTATGAGCGGCTACACCTTC. This gives the protein CASSLAARVMSGYTF. Full variable domain (missing parts from reference TRBV7-8 and TRBJ1-2): GAGVSQSPRYKVAKRGQDVALRCDPISGHVSLFWYQQALGQGPEFLTYFQNEAQLDKSGLPSDRFFAERPEGSVSTLKIQRTQQEDSAVYLCASSLAARVMSGYTFGSGTRLTVV.

This clonotype was detected only a few times. The rearrangement links TRBV29-1 to TRBJ2-7; no clear D. The CDR3 consists of 12 residues. The germline V gene has CDR1 SQVTM and CDR2 ANQGSEA. V was pared by 0 bases and J by 9 bases, with 12 bases between. CDR3 amino acids: CSVEDRVPVQYF. The CDR3 bases are TGCAGCGTTGAAGATCGGGTACCCGTGCAGTACTTC.

This clonotype was seen at least ten times. The chain combines TRBV5-1 with TRBJ2-3; D unclear. Germline values: CDR1 SGHRS, CDR2 YFSETQ. The CDR3 is 15 residues long. V was cut by 4 bases and J by 2 bases, with 14 bases left in between. CDR3 nucleotides: TGCGCCAGCAGCCTCACTACCTACGACACAGATACGCAGTATTTT. Its protein is CASSLTTYDTDTQYF.

This clonotype has a handful of counts. The chain combines TRBV4-3 with TRBJ2-2; TRBD2 matches 10 bases. Trimming took 4 bases from V and 5 from J; bases not matched to a gene: 4. The CDR3 consists of 15 residues. Germline V gene sequence: CDR1 LGHNA, CDR2 YSLEER. In nucleotides, the CDR3 is TGCGCCAGCAGCCGAACTAGCGGGACGACCGGGGAGCTGTTTTTT. It codes for CASSRTSGTTGELFF.

This clonotype has a handful of counts. V usage is TRBV20-1 and J usage is TRBJ2-7, with a tentative D call TRBD2 (6 bases). From germline, CDR1 is DFQATT and CDR2 SNEGSKA (reference sequence). V lost 1 base and J 6 bases, leaving 19 bases between the germline ends. CDR3 length: 15 amino acids. The CDR3 spells CSARGEGGITGEQYF. For the CDR3, the DNA is TGCAGTGCTAGAGGGGAAGGAGGGATCACTGGCGAGCAGTACTTC.

The chain has TRBV10-3 and TRBJ1-1; D may be TRBD1 (6 bases). V gave up 7 bases and J gave up 1 base, with 13 bases separating them. This CDR3 region has 14 residues. Germline CDR1 ENHRY, CDR2 SYGVKD. CDR3 in DNA: TGTGCCATCATGAAGGGACAAGAGAACACTGAAGCTTTCTTT. Its translation: CAIMKGQENTEAFF.

At least ten counts were recorded for this clonotype. This chain connects TRBV7-2 to TRBJ2-5, with 10 positions matching TRBD1. The CDR3 is 14 amino acids. V trimming: 7 bases; J trimming: 5 bases; junction bases outside the gene matches: 7. Germline V CDR1 and CDR2: SGHTA, FQGNSA. The CDR3 protein is CASTFRDRGETQYF. CDR3 nucleotides: TGTGCCAGCACCTTTCGGGACAGGGGTGAGACCCAGTACTTC.

This clonotype was picked up a small number of times. J is TRBJ2-6 and V is TRBV27; the D gene is possibly TRBD1 (5 bases). Germline assignment: CDR1 MNHEY and CDR2 SMNVEV (reference sequence). The CDR3 is 16 amino acids. Trimming took off 6 bases at V and 0 bases at J, with 12 bases between the two ends. CDR3 sequence: CASSTTGPSGANVLTF. The CDR3 nucleotides are TGTGCCAGCAGCACAACAGGTCCCTCTGGGGCCAACGTCCTGACTTTC.

There are a few counts of this clonotype. The chain couples TRBV20-1 to TRBJ2-1; the D gene could be TRBD1 or TRBD2 (6 bases each). Germline values: CDR1 DFQATT, CDR2 SNEGSKA (reference sequence). This CDR3 comprises 16 residues. Trimming cost V 5 bases and J 6 bases, with 23 bases left between them. The CDR3 nucleotides read TGCAGTGCTGATACTTTAGGGGGGAGAACGGGCAATGAGCAGTTCTTC. It translates to CSADTLGGRTGNEQFF.

The table lists this clonotype with a few counts. The V and J genes are TRBV19 and TRBJ2-6, with 8 nucleotides matching TRBD1. V lost 4 bases to trimming and J lost 2 bases; unmatched junction nucleotides: 4. The CDR3 totals 16 residues. Looked up from germline, CDR1 is LNHDA and CDR2 is SQIVND (reference sequence). The CDR3: CASSSPGGAGANVLTF. The CDR3 DNA is TGTGCCAGTAGTAGCCCAGGGGGCGCTGGGGCCAACGTCCTGACTTTC. Based on the CDR3 plus reference TRBV19 and TRBJ2-6, the full variable domain is DGGITQSPKYLFRKEGQNVTLSCEQNLNHDAMYWYRQDPGQGLRLIYYSQIVNDFQKGDIAEGYSVSREKKESFPLTVTSAQKNPTAFYLCASSSPGGAGANVLTFGAGSRLTVL.

This clonotype was picked up a small number of times. The chain joins TRBV27 to TRBJ2-2, with D hard to call. The CDR3 consists of 15 residues. Germline V gives CDR1 MNHEY, CDR2 SMNVEV (reference sequence). Trimming removed 6 bases at V and 0 bases at J, with 11 bases between. The CDR3 here is CASSPLVANTGELFF. Written as DNA, the CDR3 is TGTGCCAGCAGCCCCCTCGTCGCGAACACCGGGGAGCTGTTTTTT.

This clonotype was counted a few times. The chain employs TRBV5-6 and TRBJ2-7; D is unclear. V dropped 4 bases and J dropped 1 base, with 12 bases sitting between them. This CDR3 spans 14 amino acids. CDR1 is SGHDT and CDR2 is YYEEEE in the germline V gene. Here the CDR3 DNA reads TGTGCCAGCAGCGCACGATTAGGTTCCTACGAGCAGTACTTC. The encoded protein is CASSARLGSYEQYF.

Comment on this clonotype: The final CDR3 position lacks the conserved phenylalanine or tryptophan, pointing to a likely read error. The limits of the CDR3 on the DNA are not certain, so only TCRdb's listed CDR3 is given. This sequence joins TRBV10-2 and TRBJ2-7; the table's D call TRBD1 went unverified against the DNA. The CDR3 is 13 amino acids in total, end residues counted. The germline gives CDR1 WSHSY, CDR2 SAAADI. CDR3 protein: CASSDSNRGQGYL.

This clonotype has more than one count but fewer than ten. A much larger clone lies one base from this, so it may be a read error. The chain employs TRBV12-3 or TRBV12-4 and TRBJ2-5; 9 bases fit TRBD2. This CDR3 spans 16 amino acids. The J segment lost 2 bases and the V segment lost 3 bases, leaving 7 bases of the junction unmatched. The CDR3: CASSLTGGGGQETQYF. DNA for the CDR3: TGTGCCAGCAGTTTGACTGGCGGGGGGGGACAAGAGACCCAGTACTTC.

This clonotype has a handful of counts. The chain employs TRBV5-1 and TRBJ2-6; D ambiguous. Germline values: CDR1 SGHRS, CDR2 YFSETQ. This CDR3 has 16 amino acids. V was trimmed by 1 base and J by 4 bases, leaving 12 bases between them. CDR3 in amino acids: CASSLSVSAGANVLTF. DNA for the CDR3: TGCGCCAGCAGCTTGAGTGTTTCGGCGGGGGCCAACGTCCTGACTTTC.

This clonotype was seen more than once but under ten times. V gene TRBV9 combines with J gene TRBJ2-7; D is uncertain. The germline CDR1 and CDR2 sequences are SGDLS and YYNGEE. There are 14 residues in the CDR3. With 0 bases removed from V and 3 bases from J, the gap between germline ends came to 10 bases. The CDR3 sequence: CASSVDPTRYEQYF. CDR3 DNA sequence: TGTGCCAGCAGCGTAGATCCGACACGCTACGAGCAGTACTTC.

This clonotype was recorded a few times. V and J are TRBV6-1 and TRBJ1-1; D remains ambiguous. V shed 0 bases and J shed 1 base, with 3 bases lying between them. This CDR3 is built from 13 residues. Looked up from germline, CDR1 is MNHNS and CDR2 is SASEGT. The CDR3 DNA is TGTGCCAGCAGTGAAGCGAAGAACACTGAAGCTTTCTTT. This translates into CASSEAKNTEAFF.

This clonotype appeared a few times. The genes are TRBV12-3 or TRBV12-4 and TRBJ2-7, with 8 nucleotides matching TRBD1. After removal of 6 bases from V and 4 bases from J, the junction contained 14 bases not matched to a gene. The CDR3 length is 16 residues. The chain's CDR3 is CASSYPGGQEIYEQYF. CDR3 nucleotides: TGTGCCAGCAGCTACCCCGGGGGACAGGAAATTTACGAGCAGTACTTC.

V gene TRBV24-1 combines with J gene TRBJ2-3; D not certain. Looked up from germline, CDR1 is KGHDR and CDR2 is SFDVKD. With 3 bases removed from V and 1 base from J, the gap between germline ends came to 13 bases. The CDR3 contains 16 residues. The CDR3 coding sequence is TGTGCCACCAGTGATGGTTTTTTCGAGGGCACAGATACGCAGTATTTT. Amino acid sequence: CATSDGFFEGTDTQYF.

The chain couples TRBV30 to TRBJ1-2; unclear D gene. There are 15 residues in the CDR3. V dropped 3 bases and J dropped 4 bases, with 18 bases sitting between them. Germline CDR1 and CDR2: GTSNPN and SVGIG (reference sequence). CDR3 in DNA: TGTGCCTGGAGCGTGCGTACACTACGTCTCTATGGCTACACCTTC. Encoded protein: CAWSVRTLRLYGYTF.

This clonotype was observed a handful of times. V usage is TRBV7-2 and J usage is TRBJ2-3, with 7 bases matching TRBD2. Losses at the gene ends were 1 base for V and 2 bases for J; bases not matched to a gene: 3. This CDR3 spans 15 amino acids. Germline V lookup: CDR1 SGHTA, CDR2 FQGNSA. The CDR3, as DNA: TGTGCCAGCAGCTTAGTGCGGGAGAACACAGATACGCAGTATTTT. Translated: CASSLVRENTDTQYF.

The table lists this clonotype with a few counts. The V gene is TRBV5-1, the J gene TRBJ2-1; 11 bases match TRBD2. Germline values: CDR1 SGHRS, CDR2 YFSETQ. After removal of 0 bases from V and 9 bases from J, the junction contained 2 bases not matched to a gene. The CDR3 extends over 14 amino acids. The DNA of the CDR3 is TGCGCCAGCAGCTTGGCCGGGACTAGCGGTGAGCAGTTCTTC. This translates into CASSLAGTSGEQFF.

The rearrangement uses TRBV20-1 and TRBJ2-3; 10 bases fit TRBD2. Germline CDR1 DFQATT, CDR2 SNEGSKA (reference sequence). After removal of 5 bases from V and 4 bases from J, the junction contained 9 bases not matched to a gene. CDR3 length: 15 residues. The CDR3 coding sequence is TGCAGTGCTTGGGGAGCGGGGGGGCCCCCAGATACGCAGTATTTT. Translating it yields CSAWGAGGPPDTQYF.

This clonotype was detected only a few times. The rearrangement links TRBV4-3 to TRBJ2-7, with TRBD1 matching over 9 bases. The V segment lost 5 bases and the J segment 7 bases; nucleotides outside the gene matches: 9. The CDR3 contains 14 residues. Germline assignment: CDR1 LGHNA and CDR2 YSLEER. Here the CDR3 DNA reads TGCGCCAGCAGCTACGGGACAGGGAGAGAAGAGCAGTACTTC. Protein product: CASSYGTGREEQYF.

The CDR3 region has the DNA TGTGCCAGCAGCTTCGGGTCCCTTACAGATACGCAGTATTTT. Protein: CASSFGSLTDTQYF. J is TRBJ2-3 and V is TRBV5-6; D call uncertain. The CDR3 covers 14 residues. Germline V gene sequence: CDR1 SGHDT, CDR2 YYEEEE. V was trimmed by 2 bases and J by 3 bases, leaving 10 bases between them.

This clonotype was seen a handful of times. This chain links TRBV6-1 with TRBJ2-1; either TRBD1 or TRBD2 may supply D (6 bases each). CDR3 size: 15 residues. Trimming shortened V by 10 bases and J by 5 bases, and 21 bases separated the two germline ends. Germline V CDR1 and CDR2: MNHNS, SASEGT. Here the CDR3 reads CATRGMGGNDNEQFF. Written as DNA, the CDR3 is TGTGCCACCAGGGGTATGGGGGGCAACGACAATGAGCAGTTCTTC.

In its sample, this clonotype was seen many times. The J gene is TRBJ2-7, the V gene TRBV20-1; TRBD2 matches 9 bases. The CDR3 runs to 13 residues. J lost 1 base, V lost 3 bases, and 1 base had no gene match. Germline V gene data show CDR1 as DFQATT and CDR2 as SNEGSKA (reference sequence). The CDR3 DNA is TGCAGTGCTAGTCTAGCGGGATCCTACGAGCAGTACTTC. It yields the protein CSASLAGSYEQYF.

This clonotype came up many times. V and J are TRBV3-1 and TRBJ2-7; D is ambiguous. Trimming removed 0 bases at V and 5 bases at J, with 2 bases between. Germline CDR1 LGHDT, CDR2 YNNKEL (reference sequence). The CDR3 length is 11 residues. CDR3 nucleotide sequence: TGTGCCAGCAGCCAAGAGCACGAGCAGTACTTC. Translation: CASSQEHEQYF.

This clonotype was seen more than once but under ten times. V usage is TRBV7-9 and J usage is TRBJ2-5; TRBD2 might be the D (6 bases). The germline V gene has CDR1 SEHNR and CDR2 FQNEAQ (reference sequence). V lost 2 bases, J lost 0 bases, and 10 bases lay in between. The CDR3 has 15 residues. CDR3 sequence (DNA): TGTGCCAGCAGCTTAATAGCGGAGTACCAAGAGACCCAGTACTTC. Protein product: CASSLIAEYQETQYF.